This T cell receptor (beta chain) stems from a study of blood T cell repertoires in COVID-19. Original data processing: Cell counts per sample came from amplifying reference gene primers. TCRdb's copy holds only in-frame clones and misses some; the assay was immunoSEQ multiplex PCR. That table is the source of V, J and clone size, and D and trimming were worked out from the DNA. This table has approximately 200,000 clones, about 87% appearing once. This CDR3 contains 13 residues. Germline V gives CDR1 KGHSH, CDR2 LQKENI. Trimming stripped 5 bases from V and 5 bases from J, with 10 bases between. Enrollees, 18 to 89 years old, lived in fewer than 25 US areas. Participants reported their clinical history, and cohort assignment relied on those reports. Recovered status in Cohort 3 required two negative PCRs, clearance, or symptom resolution.

The source of this sequence is a man aged 30 to 39 who had recovered from COVID-19. The sequenced sample consisted of PBMCs or T cells enriched from blood (not recorded which). The chain links TRBV18 to TRBJ2-1; tentative D call: TRBD1 (5 bases). The CDR3 DNA reads as TGTGCCAGCTCAATAGACAGCAACAATGAGCAGTTCTTC. Protein product: CASSIDSNNEQFF. Full variable domain (remainder filled in from reference TRBV18 and TRBJ2-1): NAGVMQNPRHLVRRRGQEARLRCSPMKGHSHVYWYRQLPEEGLKFMVYLQKENIIDESGMPKERFSAEFPKEGPSILRIQQVVRGDSAAYFCASSIDSNNEQFFGPGTRLTVL.